A single sample gave rise to the 14 T cell receptor beta chains below, sequenced in a study of shared clonotypes between healthy human individuals. Sequencing was performed with immunoSEQ multiplex PCR; in TCRdb, only in-frame clones are kept and a portion is missing. The data contain over 1.4 million clones, more than 95% of them singletons. Sequenced input: naive CD4+ T cells sorted from blood. The subset is: CD45RA+ positively selected. Receptors were obtained from a man younger than 40 in good health.

This clone was seen once. The chain couples TRBV11-3 to TRBJ2-1, with 10 bases lining up with TRBD1. With V trimmed by 2 bases and J by 4 bases, 11 bases remained unmatched. The CDR3 has 18 residues. Germline loops: CDR1 SGHNT, CDR2 YENEEA. DNA for the CDR3: TGTGCCAGCAGCTTAAGGGTAGGTGTGGGACAGGGGTACAATGAGCAGTTCTTC. Translating it yields CASSLRVGVGQGYNEQFF. Using reference TRBV11-3 and TRBJ2-1 for the parts outside the CDR3, the full variable domain is EAGVVQSPRYKIIEKKQPVAFWCNPISGHNTLYWYLQNLGQGPELLIRYENEEAVDDSQLPKDRFSAERLKGVDSTLKIQPAELGDSAVYLCASSLRVGVGQGYNEQFFGPGTRLTVL.

The chain has TRBV11-3 and TRBJ2-1; TRBD2 agrees at 14 bases. Germline V gene lookup returns CDR1 SGHNT and CDR2 YENEEA. The CDR3 has 15 residues. V was pared by 5 bases and J by 9 bases, with 6 bases of the junction left unmatched. CDR3 sequence reads: CASSPGTSGRSEQFF. CDR3 coding DNA: TGTGCCAGCAGCCCCGGGACTAGCGGGAGATCTGAGCAGTTCTTC.

V usage is TRBV6-1 and J usage is TRBJ2-7; a weak D match, TRBD2 (5 bases). Germline CDR1 is MNHNS and CDR2 is SASEGT. V lost 6 bases and J lost 3, with 18 bases in between. The CDR3 runs to 15 residues. The CDR3 nucleotides are TGTGCCAGCAGGTATCTGACGGGGATGCTCTACGAGCAGTACTTC. Residues: CASRYLTGMLYEQYF.

This chain connects TRBV5-1 to TRBJ2-5, with D unclear. Germline CDR1 is SGHRS and CDR2 is YFSETQ. V lost 5 bases and J 5 bases, leaving 10 bases between the germline ends. The CDR3 runs 12 residues. CDR3 coding DNA: TGCGCCAGCAGGGCTCCGAGGGAGACCCAGTACTTC. Translating it yields CASRAPRETQYF.

V gene TRBV7-2 combines with J gene TRBJ2-7, with unresolved D. Trimming took off 5 bases at V and 6 bases at J, with 17 bases between the two ends. CDR3 length equals 14 residues. In germline, CDR1 is SGHTA, CDR2 FQGNSA. The CDR3 is CASSRQNPPLEQYF. CDR3 in DNA: TGTGCCAGCAGCCGCCAAAACCCCCCCCTCGAGCAGTACTTC.

A single count supports this clone. Here the CDR3 DNA reads TGCGCCAGCAGCATAGGAGCGGGAAGAGCCGGGGAGCTGTTTTTT. It is translated as CASSIGAGRAGELFF. This chain joins TRBV5-1 and TRBJ2-2, with 7 nucleotides matching TRBD2. This CDR3 comprises 15 residues. The J segment lost 6 bases and the V segment lost 4 bases, leaving 9 bases of the junction unmatched. Per germline, CDR1 SGHRS and CDR2 YFSETQ.

This chain uses TRBV9 with TRBJ2-1; D gene unclear. Deletions cut 4 bases from V and 9 bases from J, with 23 bases between. The germline gives CDR1 SGDLS, CDR2 YYNGEE. This CDR3 comprises 16 residues. CDR3 coding DNA: TGTGCCAGCAGCCGGTATTCCCTAGGGTCCAGTGGTGAGCAGTTCTTC. It specifies CASSRYSLGSSGEQFF.

V and J are TRBV15 and TRBJ2-1; 12 bases match TRBD2. Germline V gene sequence: CDR1 LNHNV, CDR2 YYDKDF (reference sequence). With V trimmed by 1 base and J by 8 bases, 6 bases remained unmatched. CDR3 length: 16 amino acids. In DNA, the CDR3 is TGTGCCACCAGCAGAGGCGGGACTAGCGGGCTCTATGAGCAGTTCTTC. Protein product: CATSRGGTSGLYEQFF.

Turning to this clone: Additional DNA sequences in this sample encode the identical CDR3. This chain links TRBV5-1 with TRBJ1-5; possible D gene TRBD1, 6 bases. Germline V lookup: CDR1 SGHRS, CDR2 YFSETQ. The CDR3 has 14 amino acids. Trimming took 4 bases from V and 1 from J, leaving 9 bases between them. The CDR3 loop reads CASSPTGSNQPQHF. The CDR3 DNA sequence: TGCGCCAGCAGCCCCACAGGGAGCAATCAGCCCCAGCATTTT.

J is TRBJ2-3 and V is TRBV2, with 7 bases lining up with TRBD2. This CDR3 has 15 residues. The germline V gene has CDR1 SNHLY and CDR2 FYNNEI. V shed 6 bases and J 2 bases; nucleotides not matched to a gene: 8. CDR3 region: CASSPSGFPTDTQYF. CDR3 DNA sequence: TGTGCCAGCAGCCCTAGCGGTTTCCCCACAGATACGCAGTATTTT.

V gene TRBV7-2 combines with J gene TRBJ1-2; 11 positions agree with TRBD1. V lost 0 bases and J lost 4; bases outside the gene matches: 4. CDR1 and CDR2 from the germline V gene are SGHTA and FQGNSA. The CDR3 spans 16 residues. CDR3 residues: CASSLAGTGGLYGYTF. Here the CDR3 DNA reads TGTGCCAGCAGCTTAGCCGGGACAGGGGGACTCTATGGCTACACCTTC.

As DNA, the CDR3 is TGTGCCAGCAGCATTAATTCTTGGGCGAGGAGCTCCTACGAGCAGTACTTC. Its translation: CASSINSWARSSYEQYF. V usage is TRBV28 and J usage is TRBJ2-7; D remains unclear. The CDR3 is 17 residues long. Germline CDR1 is MDHEN and CDR2 is SYDVKM. V was clipped by 6 bases and J by 0 bases, with 21 bases between them. The variable domain in full, completed from reference TRBV28 and TRBJ2-7, reads DVKVTQSSRYLVKRTGEKVFLECVQDMDHENMFWYRQDPGLGLRLIYFSYDVKMKEKGDIPEGYSVSREKKERFSLILESASTNQTSMYLCASSINSWARSSYEQYFGPGTRLTVT.

The rearrangement joins TRBV27 to TRBJ2-1; 10 bases align to TRBD2. Germline V gene lookup returns CDR1 MNHEY and CDR2 SMNVEV (reference sequence). V lost 3 bases, J lost 7 bases, and 9 bases stayed unmatched. The CDR3 consists of 16 residues. The CDR3: CASSFRKASGRNEQFF. The CDR3 nucleotides read TGTGCCAGCAGTTTTCGTAAGGCTAGCGGGAGAAATGAGCAGTTCTTC.

This chain uses TRBV6-1 with TRBJ2-7; 12 positions match TRBD2. V shed 5 bases and J 2 bases; nucleotides not matched to a gene: 4. This CDR3 spans 15 amino acids. The germline V gene has CDR1 MNHNS and CDR2 SASEGT. CDR3 bases: TGTGCCAGCAGTCAGTGGACTAGCGGGACCTACGAGCAGTACTTC. Protein product: CASSQWTSGTYEQYF.